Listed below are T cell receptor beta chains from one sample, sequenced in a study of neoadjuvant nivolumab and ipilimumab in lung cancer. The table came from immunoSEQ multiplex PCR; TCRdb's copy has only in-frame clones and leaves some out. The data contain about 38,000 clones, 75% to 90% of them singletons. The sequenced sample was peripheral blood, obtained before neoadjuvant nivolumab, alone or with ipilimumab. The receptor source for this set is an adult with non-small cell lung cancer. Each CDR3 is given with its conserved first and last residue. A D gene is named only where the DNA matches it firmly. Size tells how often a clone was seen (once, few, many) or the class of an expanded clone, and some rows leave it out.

CDR3nt: TGTGCCTGGAGGGCACAAGTAAACACTGAAGCTTTCTTT
CDR3aa: CAWRAQVNTEAFF
v_gene: TRBV30
len: 13
d_gene: -
abundance: -
j_gene: TRBJ1-1

CDR3nt: TGTGCCAGCAGTTACTCGACAGGGGCCCGTTACGAGCAGTACTTC
CDR3aa: CASSYSTGARYEQYF
v_gene: TRBV6-5
len: 15
d_gene: TRBD1
abundance: -
j_gene: TRBJ2-7

CDR3nt: TGCGCCAGCAGTCCTGAACTACTCCGTGGATGGGAGCAGTACTTC
CDR3aa: CASSPELLRGWEQYF
v_gene: TRBV5-1
len: 15
d_gene: -
abundance: once
j_gene: TRBJ2-7

CDR3nt: TGCAGTGCTAGCCCCAGGGCGGAGCAGTACTTC
CDR3aa: CSASPRAEQYF
v_gene: TRBV20-1
len: 11
d_gene: -
abundance: -
j_gene: TRBJ2-7

CDR3nt: TGTGCCAGCAGCTTAGTCCTACCGACTAGGACGACAGATACGCAGTATTTT
CDR3aa: CASSLVLPTRTTDTQYF
v_gene: TRBV11-2
len: 17
d_gene: -
abundance: -
j_gene: TRBJ2-3

CDR3nt: TGTGCCAGCAGTGGCGGGGTTACCTACAATGAGCAGTTCTTC
CDR3aa: CASSGGVTYNEQFF
v_gene: TRBV27
len: 14
d_gene: -
abundance: -
j_gene: TRBJ2-1

CDR3nt: TGTGCCATCAGTCCCGGGACAGGGTCGGACACCATATATTTT
CDR3aa: CAISPGTGSDTIYF
v_gene: TRBV10-3
len: 14
d_gene: TRBD1
abundance: -
j_gene: TRBJ1-3

CDR3nt: TGTGCCAGCAGCTTGGTCCCGGGACTAGGGAATCCCAGTGAGCAGTTCTTC
CDR3aa: CASSLVPGLGNPSEQFF
v_gene: TRBV7-2
len: 17
d_gene: TRBD2
abundance: -
j_gene: TRBJ2-1

CDR3nt: TGTGCCAGCAGCTTAGGTGGGGGCGTTCAGCCCCAGCATTTT
CDR3aa: CASSLGGGVQPQHF
v_gene: TRBV7-2
len: 14
d_gene: -
abundance: -
j_gene: TRBJ1-5

CDR3nt: TGTGCCAGCAGCCGTATGGGGACCTCCTACGAGCAGTACTTC
CDR3aa: CASSRMGTSYEQYF
v_gene: TRBV11-2
len: 14
d_gene: -
abundance: -
j_gene: TRBJ2-7

CDR3nt: TGTGCCAGCAGCTTGTCGGGTCCCGCTCAGCCCCAGCATTTT
CDR3aa: CASSLSGPAQPQHF
v_gene: TRBV7-2
len: 14
d_gene: -
abundance: -
j_gene: TRBJ1-5

CDR3nt: TGTGCCAGCAGGCCGGGACTAGCGGGACGCGATGAGCAGTTCTTC
CDR3aa: CASRPGLAGRDEQFF
v_gene: TRBV5-4
len: 15
d_gene: TRBD2
abundance: -
j_gene: TRBJ2-1

CDR3nt: TGTGCCAGCAGCTTTGGGCTCGGAGAGACCCAGTACTTC
CDR3aa: CASSFGLGETQYF
v_gene: TRBV7-2
len: 13
d_gene: -
abundance: -
j_gene: TRBJ2-5

CDR3nt: TGTGCCAGCAGCCAGCCCTGGGGGGAGACAGGGATTTCCGAGCAGTACTTC
CDR3aa: CASSQPWGETGISEQYF
v_gene: TRBV4-2
len: 17
d_gene: -
abundance: -
j_gene: TRBJ2-7

CDR3nt: TGTGCCAGCAGCCTAAGGACCAACAATGAGCAGTTCTTC
CDR3aa: CASSLRTNNEQFF
v_gene: TRBV13
len: 13
d_gene: -
abundance: -
j_gene: TRBJ2-1

CDR3nt: TGTGCCAGCAGGAAACGGGACCCCAGCACCTACGAGCAGTACTTC
CDR3aa: CASRKRDPSTYEQYF
v_gene: TRBV6-5
len: 15
d_gene: -
abundance: few
j_gene: TRBJ2-7

CDR3nt: TGTGCCAGCAGCTTCGCCCATGAGCAGTTCTTC
CDR3aa: CASSFAHEQFF
v_gene: TRBV7-8
len: 11
d_gene: -
abundance: -
j_gene: TRBJ2-1

CDR3nt: TGTGCCAGCAGCCTCGAGGGAGCATTTGAAAAACTGTTTTTT
CDR3aa: CASSLEGAFEKLFF
v_gene: TRBV7-3
len: 14
d_gene: -
abundance: -
j_gene: TRBJ1-4

CDR3nt: TGTGCCAGCAGTTACTCGAGGGAAGGGAAAGGGTACTTC
CDR3aa: CASSYSREGKGYF
v_gene: TRBV6-5
len: 13
d_gene: -
abundance: few
j_gene: TRBJ2-7

CDR3nt: TGTGCCAGCAGCCCAGGGTTAATGAACACTGAAGCTTTCTTT
CDR3aa: CASSPGLMNTEAFF
v_gene: TRBV7-9
len: 14
d_gene: -
abundance: -
j_gene: TRBJ1-1

CDR3nt: TGTGCCAGCAGCCAAGTGGGGGAGGCCCACGAGCAGTACTTC
CDR3aa: CASSQVGEAHEQYF
v_gene: TRBV14
len: 14
d_gene: -
abundance: -
j_gene: TRBJ2-7

CDR3nt: TGTGCCAGCAGTTCCTACGACAGGGTAAACACCGGGGAGCTGTTTTTT
CDR3aa: CASSSYDRVNTGELFF
v_gene: TRBV6-5
len: 16
d_gene: TRBD1
abundance: -
j_gene: TRBJ2-2

CDR3nt: TGTGCCAGCAGCCAATTAACAGGGAAATATGGCTACACCTTC
CDR3aa: CASSQLTGKYGYTF
v_gene: TRBV11-2
len: 14
d_gene: -
abundance: -
j_gene: TRBJ1-2

CDR3nt: TGTGCCAGCAGCTTGGAGGGGACGCACGGCGCTTTCTTT
CDR3aa: CASSLEGTHGAFF
v_gene: TRBV5-4
len: 13
d_gene: -
abundance: -
j_gene: TRBJ1-1

CDR3nt: TGTGCCTGGGAGCAGGGGGGAGGAAACACCATATATTTT
CDR3aa: CAWEQGGGNTIYF
v_gene: TRBV30
len: 13
d_gene: TRBD1
abundance: -
j_gene: TRBJ1-3

CDR3nt: TGTGCCAGCAACCCCGCAGCCGGGAACTACGAGCAGTACTTC
CDR3aa: CASNPAAGNYEQYF
v_gene: TRBV6-5
len: 14
d_gene: -
abundance: -
j_gene: TRBJ2-7

CDR3nt: TGTGCCAGCAGCTTATCAGCGGGAGGAGCCTACGAGCAGTACTTC
CDR3aa: CASSLSAGGAYEQYF
v_gene: TRBV7-2
len: 15
d_gene: TRBD2
abundance: -
j_gene: TRBJ2-7

CDR3nt: TGTGCCATCAGTGAGTCCGGAGCGGGAGGGAGCACAGATACGCAGTATTTT
CDR3aa: CAISESGAGGSTDTQYF
v_gene: TRBV10-3
len: 17
d_gene: TRBD2
abundance: -
j_gene: TRBJ2-3

CDR3nt: TGTGCCAGCTCACCACCAGGGGGACAGGGTACAAATGAGCAGTTCTTC
CDR3aa: CASSPPGGQGTNEQFF
v_gene: TRBV18
len: 16
d_gene: TRBD1
abundance: -
j_gene: TRBJ2-1

CDR3nt: TGTGCCAGCAGTTCAGTGGATCAGCCCCAGCATTTT
CDR3aa: CASSSVDQPQHF
v_gene: TRBV28
len: 12
d_gene: -
abundance: -
j_gene: TRBJ1-5

CDR3nt: TGTGCCAGTAGTATAGGGGCACATGGAAACACCATATATTTT
CDR3aa: CASSIGAHGNTIYF
v_gene: TRBV19
len: 14
d_gene: -
abundance: -
j_gene: TRBJ1-3

CDR3nt: TGTGCCAGCTCACCTAGGCGGGGGGGCGCAGAGACCCAGTACTTC
CDR3aa: CASSPRRGGAETQYF
v_gene: TRBV18
len: 15
d_gene: TRBD2
abundance: once
j_gene: TRBJ2-5

CDR3nt: TGTGCCAGCCAAAAAAGGAAGAGGCTAGCTGGAAACACCATATATTTT
CDR3aa: CASQKRKRLAGNTIYF
v_gene: TRBV28
len: 16
d_gene: -
abundance: -
j_gene: TRBJ1-3

CDR3nt: TGTGCCAGCAGTTTATCGACGGGACCAACGACCTCTAAGGGCTACACCTTC
CDR3aa: CASSLSTGPTTSKGYTF
v_gene: TRBV27
len: 17
d_gene: -
abundance: -
j_gene: TRBJ1-2

CDR3nt: TGTGCCAGCAGTGAAGCGTGGGGGACAGCCTACGAGCAGTACTTC
CDR3aa: CASSEAWGTAYEQYF
v_gene: TRBV2
len: 15
d_gene: TRBD1
abundance: -
j_gene: TRBJ2-7

CDR3nt: TGCGCCAGCAGCTGGATAGCGGGAGGGAGTTACACCGGGGAGCTGTTTTTT
CDR3aa: CASSWIAGGSYTGELFF
v_gene: TRBV5-1
len: 17
d_gene: TRBD2
abundance: once
j_gene: TRBJ2-2

CDR3nt: TGTGCCAGCAGCTTAGACTTCGGGACTAGCGGGAGTATTCGTGAGCAGTTCTTC
CDR3aa: CASSLDFGTSGSIREQFF
v_gene: TRBV7-9
len: 18
d_gene: TRBD2
abundance: -
j_gene: TRBJ2-1

CDR3nt: TGTGCCAGCAGCTTGGTAGCGGGAGGGCCTGGGGCCAACGTCCTGACTTTC
CDR3aa: CASSLVAGGPGANVLTF
v_gene: TRBV5-4
len: 17
d_gene: TRBD2
abundance: -
j_gene: TRBJ2-6

CDR3nt: TGTGCCAGCAGCTCCCCTCTCGCGGCCTCCTACAATGAGCAGTTCTTC
CDR3aa: CASSSPLAASYNEQFF
v_gene: TRBV7-8
len: 16
d_gene: -
abundance: few
j_gene: TRBJ2-1

CDR3nt: TGTGCCAGCAGTTACCAGGGGAGCCCCTACAATCAGCCCCAGCATTTT
CDR3aa: CASSYQGSPYNQPQHF
v_gene: TRBV6-5
len: 16
d_gene: -
abundance: -
j_gene: TRBJ1-5

CDR3nt: TGTGCCAGTAGTATAAGCCAGGCTGAAGCTTTCTTT
CDR3aa: CASSISQAEAFF
v_gene: TRBV19
len: 12
d_gene: -
abundance: -
j_gene: TRBJ1-1

CDR3nt: TGTGCCAGCAGCTTAGAAAGGGGGACAGAGACCCAGTACTTC
CDR3aa: CASSLERGTETQYF
v_gene: TRBV7-8
len: 14
d_gene: -
abundance: -
j_gene: TRBJ2-5

CDR3nt: TGTGCCACCAGCAGAGTGGGGCGGGGGTCCCCCGAGCAGTACTTC
CDR3aa: CATSRVGRGSPEQYF
v_gene: TRBV15
len: 15
d_gene: TRBD2
abundance: few
j_gene: TRBJ2-7

CDR3nt: TGCGCCAGCAGCTTAGGCGGGTCCTCCTACAATGAGCAGTTCTTC
CDR3aa: CASSLGGSSYNEQFF
v_gene: TRBV5-1
len: 15
d_gene: -
abundance: -
j_gene: TRBJ2-1

CDR3nt: TGTGCCAGCTCACCACCGGGACAGGGGGTTTACGAGCAGTACTTC
CDR3aa: CASSPPGQGVYEQYF
v_gene: TRBV18
len: 15
d_gene: TRBD1
abundance: -
j_gene: TRBJ2-7

CDR3nt: TGTGCCAGCAGTTACTCGAGGGGGGATCCCGCCGAGCAGTACTTC
CDR3aa: CASSYSRGDPAEQYF
v_gene: TRBV6-6
len: 15
d_gene: -
abundance: -
j_gene: TRBJ2-7

CDR3nt: TGTGCCAGCTCAGGGTACAATGAGCAGTTCTTC
CDR3aa: CASSGYNEQFF
v_gene: TRBV2
len: 11
d_gene: -
abundance: -
j_gene: TRBJ2-1

CDR3nt: TGTGCCAGCAGCGTAGAGCAGGGGGCGGCCTACGAGCAGTACTTC
CDR3aa: CASSVEQGAAYEQYF
v_gene: TRBV9
len: 15
d_gene: TRBD1
abundance: -
j_gene: TRBJ2-7

CDR3nt: TGTGCCTGGAGTGTGCTCTATTACGAGCAGTACTTC
CDR3aa: CAWSVLYYEQYF
v_gene: TRBV30
len: 12
d_gene: -
abundance: -
j_gene: TRBJ2-7

CDR3nt: TGTGCCAGCAGCTTAGCCGGGACTGAGCAGTTCTTC
CDR3aa: CASSLAGTEQFF
v_gene: TRBV7-9
len: 12
d_gene: -
abundance: -
j_gene: TRBJ2-1

CDR3nt: TGTGCCAGCAGCTTAGGACTAGTCTACGAGCAGTACTTC
CDR3aa: CASSLGLVYEQYF
v_gene: TRBV11-2
len: 13
d_gene: -
abundance: -
j_gene: TRBJ2-7

CDR3nt: TGTGCCAGCACCCGACAGGGGGCGCTAGGCGGGGAGCTGTTTTTT
CDR3aa: CASTRQGALGGELFF
v_gene: TRBV6-5
len: 15
d_gene: TRBD1
abundance: -
j_gene: TRBJ2-2

CDR3nt: TGCGCCAGCAGAAAAGGAGGACTAGCGGGACCCTACCCCCCCAACACCGGGGAGCTGTTTTTT
CDR3aa: CASRKGGLAGPYPPNTGELFF
v_gene: TRBV5-1
len: 21
d_gene: TRBD2
abundance: -
j_gene: TRBJ2-2

CDR3nt: TGTGCCAGCAGCGTAGATTACACCGGGGAGCTGTTTTTT
CDR3aa: CASSVDYTGELFF
v_gene: TRBV9
len: 13
d_gene: -
abundance: -
j_gene: TRBJ2-2